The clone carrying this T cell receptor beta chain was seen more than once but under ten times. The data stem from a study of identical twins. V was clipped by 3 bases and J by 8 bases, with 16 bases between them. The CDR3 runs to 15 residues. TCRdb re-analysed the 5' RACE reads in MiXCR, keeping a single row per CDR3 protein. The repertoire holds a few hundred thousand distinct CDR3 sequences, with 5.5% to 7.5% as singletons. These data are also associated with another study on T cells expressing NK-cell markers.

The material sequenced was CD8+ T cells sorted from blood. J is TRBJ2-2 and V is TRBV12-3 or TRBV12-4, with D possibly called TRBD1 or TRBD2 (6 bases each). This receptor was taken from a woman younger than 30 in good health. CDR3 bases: TGTGCCAGCAGTTTCCTTAGAGGGGGGTTTGGGGAGCTGTTTTTT. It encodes CASSFLRGGFGELFF.